This T cell receptor beta chain came from a study of human T cells and chemical hapten exposure. CDR3 length equals 15 residues. Germline V CDR1 and CDR2: SGHRS, YFSETQ. Trimming cost V 4 bases and J 6 bases; bases outside gene matches: 7. This clonotype appeared many times. The time point here: patch test 2, 6 weeks after DPC sensitization. This sample's treatment: therapeutic diphenylcyclopropenone sensitization with weekly scalp DPC. TCRdb itself ran the RACE reads through MiXCR, one entry per CDR3 protein. This table has just over 350,000 distinct CDR3 sequences, about 6.9% appearing once. The receptor was isolated from a woman aged 18-29 years with alopecia areata. Some clones in this sample may be carry-over from other donors' samples. The rearrangement uses TRBV5-1 and TRBJ2-1; 10 nucleotides line up with TRBD2. The sequenced sample was whole blood, obtained in connection with sensitization to the hapten diphenylcyclopropenone (DPC). CDR3 nucleotide sequence: TGCGCCAGCAGCCCCAGCGGGGGGGCCCTCAATGAGCAGTTCTTC. The encoded protein is CASSPSGGALNEQFF.